The 10 T cell receptor beta chains reported below all come from one sample, sequenced in a study of blood T cells in healthy people across ages. Through a sample-barcoded 5' primer and a J-beta primer mix, a second PCR was run for roughly 7 to 12 cycles. One entry per CDR3 protein results from TCRdb running MiXCR on the 5' RACE reads. The top ten clones hold under 8% of a sample with 1.5 million or so distinct CDR3 sequences, around 42% of them seen once. The material sequenced was blood. The source is a woman between 18 and 29 years old in good health.

This sequence joins TRBV6-2 or TRBV6-3 and TRBJ2-1; weak D call: TRBD1 (5 bases). CDR1 is MNHEY, CDR2 SVGEGT, per germline. CDR3 length: 15 amino acids. The V and J ends lost 6 bases and 5 bases respectively, with 17 bases between them. CDR3 residues: CASSRQLIRDNEQFF. The DNA of the CDR3 is TGTGCCAGCAGCCGACAGCTCATAAGGGACAATGAGCAGTTCTTC.

This clonotype was recorded a few times. The gene calls are TRBV18 and TRBJ2-7, with a tentative D call TRBD1 (6 bases). CDR1 is KGHSH and CDR2 is LQKENI in the germline V gene. This CDR3 has 14 residues. Deletions cut 3 bases from V and 0 bases from J, with 9 bases between. The CDR3 spells CASSPEQGSYEQYF. As DNA, the CDR3 is TGTGCCAGCTCACCGGAACAGGGCTCCTACGAGCAGTACTTC.

This clonotype has a handful of counts. The chain combines TRBV6-5 with TRBJ2-6, with D possibly matching TRBD2 (5 bases). The V and J ends lost 2 bases and 0 bases respectively, with 11 bases between them. Per germline, CDR1 MNHEY and CDR2 SVGAGI. CDR3 length: 17 amino acids. CDR3 residues: CASSYERVNSGANVLTF. CDR3 nucleotides: TGTGCCAGCAGTTACGAGAGGGTTAACTCTGGGGCCAACGTCCTGACTTTC.

This clonotype was seen more than once but under ten times. V gene TRBV5-1 combines with J gene TRBJ2-7; 7 bases agree with TRBD2. The ends lost 5 bases at V and 1 base at J; junction bases unmatched: 3. Germline CDR1 is SGHRS and CDR2 is YFSETQ. This CDR3 comprises 13 residues. The CDR3 sequence is CASRVAGSYEQYF. The CDR3, as DNA: TGCGCCAGCAGGGTAGCGGGTTCCTACGAGCAGTACTTC.

This clonotype was counted once. The chain couples TRBV12-3 or TRBV12-4 to TRBJ1-5; 8 positions match TRBD1. V was clipped by 6 bases and J by 3 bases; unmatched bases: 7. This CDR3 is built from 15 residues. CDR3 in amino acids: CASRLTGVANQPQHF. In DNA form, the CDR3 reads TGTGCCAGCAGACTGACAGGGGTGGCCAATCAGCCCCAGCATTTT.

This clonotype appeared a single time. The chain has TRBV28 and TRBJ1-5; 7 bases are shared with TRBD1. The length of the CDR3 is 14 residues. With 6 bases clipped from V and 9 bases from J, the junction kept 11 bases outside the gene matches. Germline lookup yields CDR1 MDHEN and CDR2 SYDVKM. CDR3 in DNA: TGTGCCAGCAGATCGGACAGGCCGTATGTGCCCCAGCATTTT. Its protein is CASRSDRPYVPQHF. Variable domain in full (rest from reference TRBV28 and TRBJ1-5): DVKVTQSSRYLVKRTGEKVFLECVQDMDHENMFWYRQDPGLGLRLIYFSYDVKMKEKGDIPEGYSVSREKKERFSLILESASTNQTSMYLCASRSDRPYVPQHFGDGTRLSIL.

This clonotype was seen a handful of times. This clone may be a read error of a much larger clone one base away. The rearrangement uses TRBV12-3 or TRBV12-4 and TRBJ1-1; D unclear. The V end lost 4 bases, the J end lost 8 bases, and 20 bases lay between the germline ends. This CDR3 is 15 amino acids long. This chain's CDR3 is CASSSAGVWGLEAFF. The CDR3 DNA reads TGTGCCAGCAGTTCCGCCGGGGTTTGGGGTCTAGAAGCTTTCTTT.

The rearrangement joins TRBV18 to TRBJ2-2; 7 bases agree with TRBD1. Unmatched junction bases numbered 9, after V lost 2 bases and J lost 0 bases. Germline V gives CDR1 KGHSH, CDR2 LQKENI. CDR3 length: 18 residues. CDR3: CASSPSITDRANTGELFF. The CDR3 DNA is TGTGCCAGCTCACCAAGCATCACAGACAGGGCGAACACCGGGGAGCTGTTTTTT.

The chain combines TRBV5-1 with TRBJ2-1; 11 bases agree with TRBD2. The junction had 5 bases not matched to a gene; V was cut back by 5 bases and J by 10 bases. Looked up from germline, CDR1 is SGHRS and CDR2 is YFSETQ. This CDR3 comprises 13 residues. For the CDR3, the DNA is TGCGCCAGCAGGCTAGCGGGGGGTAGAGAGCAGTTCTTC. It encodes CASRLAGGREQFF. Looking up the rest from reference TRBV5-1 and TRBJ2-1 gives the full variable domain: KAGVTQTPRYLIKTRGQQVTLSCSPISGHRSVSWYQQTPGQGLQFLFEYFSETQRNKGNFPGRFSGRQFSNSRSEMNVSTLELGDSALYLCASRLAGGREQFFGPGTRLTVL.

The chain links TRBV5-6 to TRBJ2-3, with D unresolved. Trimming removed 0 bases at V and 2 bases at J, with 10 bases between. CDR1 SGHDT and CDR2 YYEEEE come from the germline V gene. The CDR3 contains 15 residues. CDR3 bases: TGTGCCAGCAGCTTGGTAACAGACCACACAGATACGCAGTATTTT. The encoded protein is CASSLVTDHTDTQYF.